The clone carrying this TCR beta chain was seen at least ten times. No antigen is known for it. V gave up 6 bases and J gave up 3 bases, with 9 bases separating them. The CDR3 has 13 residues. CDR1 MNHNS and CDR2 SASEGT come from the germline V gene. This record belongs to a study of regulatory T cells in long-lasting Graves disease. iRepertoire HTBI primers and Arm-PCR of CDR3 regions built TCR beta libraries. TCRdb re-derived calls from the multiplex PCR reads in MiXCR, one entry per CDR3 protein. The profile shows some 330,000 distinct CDR3 sequences, roughly 10% of them singletons. Time point described: newly diagnosed GD, antithyroid drugs for less than 3 months. Extracted RNA from PBMCs served as the source of the TCR library. Peripheral blood, Nine milliliters per patient, was collected in EDTA tubes. The study, taken as a whole, reports: Repertoires from persistent disease leaned toward TRBV28, TRBJ1-2 and TRBJ2-5.

These data also formed part of another study, on T cells in Graves' hyperthyroidism and ophthalmopathy. That work contributes: Any patient presenting with uncontrolled infection, other autoimmune disease, pregnancy or lactation was left out. Using the HTBI primer set, a first-round RT-PCR was run on the TCR CDR3.

This chain links TRBV6-1 with TRBJ1-5; D remains ambiguous. Source: peripheral blood mononuclear cells (PBMCs), taken at new diagnosis, from a patient treated with antithyroid drugs. This TCR was sampled from a young woman with Graves disease. The CDR3 here is CASRPGANQPQHF. The CDR3, as DNA: TGTGCCAGCAGGCCGGGAGCCAATCAGCCCCAGCATTTT.